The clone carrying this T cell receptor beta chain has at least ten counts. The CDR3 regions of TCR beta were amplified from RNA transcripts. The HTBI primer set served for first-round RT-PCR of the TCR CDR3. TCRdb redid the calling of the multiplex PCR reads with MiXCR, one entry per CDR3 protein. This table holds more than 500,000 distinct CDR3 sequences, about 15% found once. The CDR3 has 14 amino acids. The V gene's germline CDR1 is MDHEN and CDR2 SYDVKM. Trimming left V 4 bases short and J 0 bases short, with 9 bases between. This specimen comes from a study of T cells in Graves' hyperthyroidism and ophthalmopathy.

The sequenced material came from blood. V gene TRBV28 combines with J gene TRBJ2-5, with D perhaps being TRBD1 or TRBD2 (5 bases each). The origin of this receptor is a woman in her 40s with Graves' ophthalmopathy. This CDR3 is CASSSPGHQETQYF. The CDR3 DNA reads TGTGCCAGCAGTTCCCCGGGACACCAAGAGACCCAGTACTTC. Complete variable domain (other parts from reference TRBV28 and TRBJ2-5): DVKVTQSSRYLVKRTGEKVFLECVQDMDHENMFWYRQDPGLGLRLIYFSYDVKMKEKGDIPEGYSVSREKKERFSLILESASTNQTSMYLCASSSPGHQETQYFGPGTRLLVL.